The 7 T cell receptor beta chains given below trace back to one sample, sequenced in a study of T cell repertoires in cytomegalovirus infection. From the reads, TCRdb called clonotypes with MiXCR, one entry per CDR3 protein. The table records 100,000 or so distinct CDR3 sequences, about 15% of them present only once. Sequenced: PBMCs. Source of these receptors: a human donor in good health (CMV status not recorded). Some clones in this sample may be carry-over from other donors' samples.

Many counts were recorded for this clonotype. V gene TRBV10-3 combines with J gene TRBJ1-2; perhaps TRBD1 as D (6 bases). Germline lookup yields CDR1 ENHRY and CDR2 SYGVKD. CDR3 size: 17 residues. With 6 bases removed from V and 1 base from J, the gap between germline ends came to 21 bases. In DNA, the CDR3 is TGTGCCATCAGACAGGGTATTTTACGCCCCCTTAACTATGGCTACACCTTC. It is translated as CAIRQGILRPLNYGYTF.

This clonotype was seen at least ten times. The chain joins TRBV11-1 to TRBJ1-2; D is possibly TRBD1 (5 bases). The length of the CDR3 is 14 residues. The V and J ends lost 3 bases and 3 bases respectively, with 11 bases between them. Germline CDR1 reads SGHAT; CDR2 reads FQDESV (reference sequence). CDR3 DNA sequence: TGTGCCAGCAGCTTCTCGGGGCGGTACTATGGCTACACCTTC. This encodes CASSFSGRYYGYTF.

This clonotype has a handful of counts. The rearrangement uses TRBV12-3 or TRBV12-4 and TRBJ1-6; possibly TRBD1 for D (5 bases). The CDR3 contains 18 residues. Deletions cut 3 bases from V and 7 bases from J, with 22 bases between. CDR3 sequence: CASSLGSILGGGNSPLHF. The CDR3 nucleotides read TGTGCCAGCAGTTTGGGATCCATCCTTGGGGGAGGGAATTCACCCCTCCACTTT.

In this sample, this clonotype turned up many times. The genes are TRBV7-2 and TRBJ2-7; 10 bases map to TRBD2. This CDR3 has 18 residues. The J segment lost 0 bases and the V segment lost 5 bases, leaving 13 bases of the junction unmatched. Germline assignment: CDR1 SGHTA and CDR2 FQGNSA. The chain's CDR3 is CASSPPAGGRGNSYEQYF. In DNA, the CDR3 is TGTGCCAGCAGCCCACCAGCGGGGGGGCGAGGGAACTCCTACGAGCAGTACTTC.

This clonotype was observed many times. The rearrangement links TRBV7-2 to TRBJ1-1; D gene unclear. Germline lookup yields CDR1 SGHTA and CDR2 FQGNSA. The CDR3 totals 15 residues. V lost 5 bases to trimming and J lost 4 bases, with 17 bases between them. In DNA, the CDR3 is TGTGCCAGCAGCGCAAAGGACCGCCTGGTCACTGAAGCTTTCTTT. This encodes CASSAKDRLVTEAFF.

This chain connects TRBV11-2 to TRBJ2-2, with D possibly being TRBD1 (6 bases). The germline V gene encodes CDR1 SGHAT and CDR2 FQNNGV. The CDR3 is made up of 15 amino acids. V lost 7 bases, J lost 4 bases, and 16 bases lay in between. In nucleotides, the CDR3 is TGTGCCAGCACCCAAGGGGGAAGTTTCACCGGGGAGCTGTTTTTT. Translated: CASTQGGSFTGELFF. Variable domain in full (rest from reference TRBV11-2 and TRBJ2-2): EAGVAQSPRYKIIEKRQSVAFWCNPISGHATLYWYQQILGQGPKLLIQFQNNGVVDDSQLPKDRFSAERLKGVDSTLKIQPAKLEDSAVYLCASTQGGSFTGELFFGEGSRLTVL.

This clonotype was detected only a few times. The chain employs TRBV12-3 or TRBV12-4 and TRBJ1-2; 8 positions match TRBD1. J was trimmed by 2 bases and V by 1 base; bases with no gene match: 6. The CDR3 has 16 residues. CDR3 sequence (DNA): TGTGCCAGCAGTTTAGAACGGACAGGGCTAAACTATGGCTACACCTTC. Protein sequence: CASSLERTGLNYGYTF.